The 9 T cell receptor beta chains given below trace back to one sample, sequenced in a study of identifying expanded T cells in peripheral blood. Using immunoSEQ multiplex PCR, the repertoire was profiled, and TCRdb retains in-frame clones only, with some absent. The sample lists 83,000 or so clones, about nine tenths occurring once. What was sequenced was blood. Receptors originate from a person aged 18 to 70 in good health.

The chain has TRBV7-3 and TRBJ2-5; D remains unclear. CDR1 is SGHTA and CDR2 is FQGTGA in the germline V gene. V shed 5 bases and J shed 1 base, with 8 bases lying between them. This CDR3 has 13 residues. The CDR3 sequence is CASSQQRQETQYF. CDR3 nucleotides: TGTGCCAGCAGCCAGCAGCGCCAAGAGACCCAGTACTTC.

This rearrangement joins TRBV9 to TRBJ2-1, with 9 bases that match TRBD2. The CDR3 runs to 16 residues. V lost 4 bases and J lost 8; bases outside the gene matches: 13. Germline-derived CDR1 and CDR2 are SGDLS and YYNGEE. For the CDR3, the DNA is TGTGCCAGCAGCCACCCGCTGAGCGGGGGGAGCTATGAGCAGTTCTTC. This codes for CASSHPLSGGSYEQFF.

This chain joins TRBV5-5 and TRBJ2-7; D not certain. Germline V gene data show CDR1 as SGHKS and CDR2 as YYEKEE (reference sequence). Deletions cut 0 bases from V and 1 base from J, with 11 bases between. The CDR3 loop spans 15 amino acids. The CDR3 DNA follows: TGTGCCAGCAGCTTGGCCACCGGAGAGTCCTACGAGCAGTACTTC. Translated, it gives CASSLATGESYEQYF.

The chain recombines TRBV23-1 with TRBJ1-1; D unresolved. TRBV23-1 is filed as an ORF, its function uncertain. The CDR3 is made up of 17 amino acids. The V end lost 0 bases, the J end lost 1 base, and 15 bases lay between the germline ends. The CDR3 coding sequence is TGCGCCAGCAGTCAATCTACGTTCCACAGCCCGAACACTGAAGCTTTCTTT. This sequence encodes CASSQSTFHSPNTEAFF.

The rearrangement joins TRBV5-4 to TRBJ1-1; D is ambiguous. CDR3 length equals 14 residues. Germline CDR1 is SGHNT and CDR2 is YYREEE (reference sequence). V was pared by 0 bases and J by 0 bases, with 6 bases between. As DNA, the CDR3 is TGTGCCAGCAGCTTGGACGCGATGAACACTGAAGCTTTCTTT. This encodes CASSLDAMNTEAFF.

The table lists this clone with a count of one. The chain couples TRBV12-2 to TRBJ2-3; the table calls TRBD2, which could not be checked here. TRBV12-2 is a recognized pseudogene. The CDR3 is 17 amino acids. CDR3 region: CASRLVSLAEPTDTQYF. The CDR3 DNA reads TGTGCAAGTCGCTTAGTCTCACTAGCGGAGCCCACAGATACGCAGTATTTT.

CDR3 loop: CASSFGTSGGADTQYF. CDR3 bases: TGTGCCAGCAGCTTTGGGACTAGCGGGGGGGCAGATACGCAGTATTTT. The chain has TRBV7-2 and TRBJ2-3, with TRBD2 matching over 16 bases. Trimming at V came to 3 bases and at J to 4 bases, leaving 1 base not matched to a gene. The CDR3 contains 16 residues. Germline V CDR1 and CDR2: SGHTA, FQGNSA.

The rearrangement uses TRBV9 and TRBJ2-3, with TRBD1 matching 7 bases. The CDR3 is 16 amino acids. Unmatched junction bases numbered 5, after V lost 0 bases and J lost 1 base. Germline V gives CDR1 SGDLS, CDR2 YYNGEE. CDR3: CASSVAPGGRTDTQYF. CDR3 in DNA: TGTGCCAGCAGCGTAGCCCCAGGGGGTCGCACAGATACGCAGTATTTT. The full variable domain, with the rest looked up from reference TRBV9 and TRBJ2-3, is DSGVTQTPKHLITATGQRVTLRCSPRSGDLSVYWYQQSLDQGLQFLIQYYNGEERAKGNILERFSAQQFPDLHSELNLSSLELGDSALYFCASSVAPGGRTDTQYFGPGTRLTVL.

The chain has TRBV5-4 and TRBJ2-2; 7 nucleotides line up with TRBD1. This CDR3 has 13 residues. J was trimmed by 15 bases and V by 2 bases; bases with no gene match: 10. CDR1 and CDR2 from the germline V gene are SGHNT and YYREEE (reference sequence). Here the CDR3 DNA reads TGTGCCAGCAGCTTTAAGGGGGCATTTGGAATGTTTTTT. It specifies CASSFKGAFGMFF.